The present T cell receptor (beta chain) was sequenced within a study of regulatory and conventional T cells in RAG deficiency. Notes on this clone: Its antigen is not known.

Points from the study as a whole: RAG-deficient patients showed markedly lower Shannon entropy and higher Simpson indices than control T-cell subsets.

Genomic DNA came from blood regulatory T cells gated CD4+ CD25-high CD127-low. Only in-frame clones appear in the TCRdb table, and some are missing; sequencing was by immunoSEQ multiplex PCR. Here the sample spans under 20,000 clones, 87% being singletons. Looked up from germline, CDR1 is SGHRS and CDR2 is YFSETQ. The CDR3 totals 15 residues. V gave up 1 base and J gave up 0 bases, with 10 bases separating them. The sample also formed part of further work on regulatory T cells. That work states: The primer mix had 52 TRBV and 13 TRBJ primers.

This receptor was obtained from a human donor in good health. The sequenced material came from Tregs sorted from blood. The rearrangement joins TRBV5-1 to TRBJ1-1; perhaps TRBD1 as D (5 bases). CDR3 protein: CASSLQQELNTEAFF. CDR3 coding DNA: TGCGCCAGCAGCTTGCAACAGGAATTGAACACTGAAGCTTTCTTT.